These T cell receptor beta chains were read from a single sample in a study of blood T cell repertoires in COVID-19. TCRdb's table, derived via immunoSEQ multiplex PCR, lists solely in-frame clones and lacks some. The data contain a few hundred thousand clones, over 75% of them singletons. The sample consisted of peripheral blood. These receptors all come from a woman aged 25 to 39 with COVID-19, enrolled during active disease. Each CDR3 is given with its conserved first and last residue. Fields, in order: clone size, V gene, D gene, J gene, CDR3 DNA, CDR3 protein. A D gene is named only where the DNA matches it firmly. The size entry is marked missing in some rows and otherwise reads once, few, many or a size class.

>.|TRBV3-1/TRBV3-2|.|TRBJ2-3
TGTGCCAGCACTGCGGGCGGGTCTAGCACAGATACGCAGTATTTT
CASTAGGSSTDTQYF
>.|TRBV24-1|TRBD1|TRBJ2-7
TGTGCCACCAGTGAGGCACAGGGGACGCCCTACGAGCAGTACTTC
CATSEAQGTPYEQYF
>.|TRBV3-1/TRBV3-2|TRBD1|TRBJ2-2
TGTGCCAGCAACCGACAGGGGGCACACCGGGAGCTGTTTTTT
CASNRQGAHRELFF
>.|TRBV10-3|.|TRBJ2-1
TGTGCCATCAGTGAGTCCTACTTTGAATTCTACAATGAGCAGTTCTTC
CAISESYFEFYNEQFF
>.|TRBV5-1|TRBD2|TRBJ2-3
TGCGCCAGCAGCGCCACGGGAGGACCAGATACGCAGTATTTT
CASSATGGPDTQYF
>.|TRBV21-1|.|TRBJ2-5
TGTGCCAGCAGCAACCGGGACAGCGATAAGCAAGAGACCCAGTACTTC
CASSNRDSDKQETQYF
>once|TRBV5-1|TRBD1|TRBJ2-1
TGCGCCAGCAGGAAGGGGGCGGATCGGACCTACAATGAGCAGTTCTTC
CASRKGADRTYNEQFF
>.|TRBV7-9|TRBD2|TRBJ2-5
TGTGCCAGCAGCCCCCGGACTAGCGGGATGTACCAAGAGACCCAGTACTTC
CASSPRTSGMYQETQYF
>.|TRBV7-9|.|TRBJ2-5
TGTGCCAGCAGCTTGAGCGGGGAGACCCAGTACTTC
CASSLSGETQYF
>.|TRBV19|.|TRBJ2-7
TGTGCCAGTAGTGCGACTAGGTCCTACGAGCAGTACTTC
CASSATRSYEQYF
>few|TRBV3-1/TRBV3-2|.|TRBJ2-7
TGTGCCAGCAGCCAAGGCGGAAGCGAGCAGTACTTC
CASSQGGSEQYF
>.|TRBV6-5|TRBD1|TRBJ2-7
TGTGCCAGCATACCCATGGACAGGGTTCCCTACGAGCAGTACTTC
CASIPMDRVPYEQYF
>.|TRBV27|TRBD2|TRBJ2-1
TGTGCCAGCAGTTTATTGGGACTAGCGGGAGGGGGTCTGGACAATGAGCAGTTCTTC
CASSLLGLAGGGLDNEQFF
>few|TRBV5-1|.|TRBJ1-2
TGCGCCAGCAGCTTGGAGGGGTCCGACTATGGCTACACCTTC
CASSLEGSDYGYTF
>.|TRBV4-1|.|TRBJ1-5
TGCGCCAGCAGCGCAGGAGGTAGCGGTCAGCCCCAGCATTTT
CASSAGGSGQPQHF
>.|TRBV5-8|TRBD1|TRBJ1-5
TGTGCCAGCAGCTTCGGACAGGGTAGGGGTGGCAATCAGCCCCAGCATTTT
CASSFGQGRGGNQPQHF
>.|TRBV29-1|.|TRBJ2-3
TGCAGCTACGAACCCGGGCCCGGGGGTAGAGATACGCAGTATTTT
CSYEPGPGGRDTQYF
>.|TRBV9|TRBD1|TRBJ1-3
TGTGCCAGCAGCCCCCGGGACAGACCAAACACCATATATTTT
CASSPRDRPNTIYF
>.|TRBV7-2|TRBD1|TRBJ2-3
TGTGCCAGCAGCTTAGTAGGGACAGGGGTCGCAGATACGCAGTATTTT
CASSLVGTGVADTQYF
>.|TRBV28|TRBD1|TRBJ1-5
TGTGCCAGCAGTTTCGGGACAGGCAATCAGCCCCAGCATTTT
CASSFGTGNQPQHF
>.|TRBV6-4|.|TRBJ2-1
TGTGCCAGCAGTGACTCAATTGGGAGTTCGTCCAATGAGCAGTTCTTC
CASSDSIGSSSNEQFF
>.|TRBV15|TRBD2|TRBJ2-1
TGTGCCACCAGCTCTAGCGGGACCTACAATGAGCAGTTCTTC
CATSSSGTYNEQFF
>.|TRBV25-1|.|TRBJ2-5
TGTGCCAGCACCCAGGGGTCACAAGAGACCCAGTACTTC
CASTQGSQETQYF
>once|TRBV7-3|.|TRBJ1-6
TGTGCCAGCAGCTTAAACAGGGATAAGAATTCACCCCTCCACTTT
CASSLNRDKNSPLHF
>few|TRBV6-2/TRBV6-3|.|TRBJ2-5
TGTGCCAGCAGTTACTGGGCGCTGGAGACCCAGTACTTC
CASSYWALETQYF
>.|TRBV6-5|.|TRBJ2-5
TGTGCCAGCAGTTACTTACCGGGGTCTCAAGAGACCCAGTACTTC
CASSYLPGSQETQYF
>.|TRBV7-9|.|TRBJ2-3
TGTGCCAGCAGCCCCGGAGCTGGCACAGATACGCAGTATTTT
CASSPGAGTDTQYF
>.|TRBV5-1|TRBD1|TRBJ1-2
TGCGCCAGCAGCCAGGGGGGACAGGGGGCTGGCGGCTACACCTTC
CASSQGGQGAGGYTF
>.|TRBV6-6|TRBD2|TRBJ2-3
TGTGCCAGCAGAGGACCCGGGAGGGGCACAGATACGCAGTATTTT
CASRGPGRGTDTQYF
>.|TRBV28|.|TRBJ1-4
TGTGCCAGCAGTTTTTCCTGGGGGGAAGAAAAACTGTTTTTT
CASSFSWGEEKLFF
>.|TRBV2|TRBD1|TRBJ1-2
TGTGCCAGCCACGGACAGGCTTATGGCTACACCTTC
CASHGQAYGYTF
>.|TRBV3-1/TRBV3-2|TRBD1|TRBJ1-2
TGTGCCAGCAGCCCGGGACAGGGGGACTATGGCTACACCTTC
CASSPGQGDYGYTF
>.|TRBV28|TRBD2|TRBJ2-7
TGTGCCAGCAGTTTAGCACTAGCGGTCGACGAGCAGTACTTC
CASSLALAVDEQYF
>.|TRBV7-9|.|TRBJ2-1
TGTGCCAGCAGCCCCCTGGGGGCGGGTGAAGGGGATGAGCAGTTCTTC
CASSPLGAGEGDEQFF
>.|TRBV2|TRBD1|TRBJ1-2
TGTGCCAGCACCGAAGGGGGCGGCTACACCTTC
CASTEGGGYTF
>few|TRBV29-1|.|TRBJ1-4
TGCAGCGTCAAACATCCACCTAATGAAAAACTGTTTTTT
CSVKHPPNEKLFF
>.|TRBV7-2|TRBD1|TRBJ2-2
TGTGCCAGCAGCATGGGACAGCCGAACACCGGGGAGCTGTTTTTT
CASSMGQPNTGELFF
>.|TRBV7-8|TRBD1|TRBJ1-4
TGTGCCAGCAGTTCTCACAGGGGGCGCGCAACTAATGAAAAACTGTTTTTT
CASSSHRGRATNEKLFF
>.|TRBV7-9|.|TRBJ1-4
TGTGCCAGCAGCGCACCGGGACAAGCAAATGAAAAACTGTTTTTT
CASSAPGQANEKLFF
>.|TRBV7-2|.|TRBJ2-7
TGTGCCAGCAGCTTATCCGGGGTCAGATCCGGCAGGTCAGCGTACGAGCAGTACTTC
CASSLSGVRSGRSAYEQYF
>.|TRBV24-1|.|TRBJ2-6
TGTGCCACCAGTGACCCTGCTTTCGCGGGTTATTTCTCTGGGGCCAACGTCCTGACTTTC
CATSDPAFAGYFSGANVLTF
>.|TRBV2|TRBD2|TRBJ2-1
TGTGCCAGCAGAAGGGGGACTAGCGGGATCAATGAGCAGTTCTTC
CASRRGTSGINEQFF
>.|TRBV9|TRBD1|TRBJ1-2
TGTGCCAGCAGCGGGCACAGGGGGCTCGAAGGCTACATCTTC
CASSGHRGLEGYIF
>.|TRBV2|TRBD1|TRBJ2-7
TGTGCCAGCAGTGCTAGGACAGGGCCTAGCTCCTACGAGCAGTACTTC
CASSARTGPSSYEQYF
>.|TRBV2|TRBD1|TRBJ2-2
TGTGCCAGCAGTGAGAAGACAGGGATTATCGGGGAGCTGTTTTTT
CASSEKTGIIGELFF
>.|TRBV5-1|TRBD2|TRBJ2-3
TGCGCCAGCAGTCCCGCCGTAGCGGGAGGGCCAGCGGATACGCAGTATTTT
CASSPAVAGGPADTQYF
>.|TRBV10-2|.|TRBJ2-1
TGCGCCAGCACCTCGTATGTAATTAGCAATGAGCAGTTCTTC
CASTSYVISNEQFF
>once|TRBV4-1|.|TRBJ2-2
TGCGCCAGCAGCTCCCGACTGGGGCCGAACACCGGGGAGCTGTTTTTT
CASSSRLGPNTGELFF
>.|TRBV3-1/TRBV3-2|TRBD2|TRBJ2-7
TGTGCCAGCAGCCAAAAGGGGACTAGCGGGAGGAAAGCCTACGAGCAGTACTTC
CASSQKGTSGRKAYEQYF
>.|TRBV24-1|TRBD2|TRBJ2-3
TGTGCCACCAGTGATCGCGGGGGGACAGATACGCAGTATTTT
CATSDRGGTDTQYF
>.|TRBV28|TRBD1|TRBJ1-1
TGTGCCAGCAGTTTAGGGACAGGGCCTGAAGCTTTCTTT
CASSLGTGPEAFF
>.|TRBV30|.|TRBJ2-3
TGTGCCTGGAGCGGCGGACAGATGGGGGCAGATACGCAGTATTTT
CAWSGGQMGADTQYF
>.|TRBV24-1|.|TRBJ2-5
TGTGCCGTCGGAGGGTGGCGGGGACAAGAGACCCAGTACTTC
CAVGGWRGQETQYF
>.|TRBV6-5|TRBD1|TRBJ2-7
TGTGCCAGCAGTTACGAGGGGGCTATTAGCGAGCAGTACTTC
CASSYEGAISEQYF
>once|TRBV19|TRBD1|TRBJ2-1
TGTGCCAGCCGAACGGACAGGGGGCGGTACAATGAGCAGTTCTTC
CASRTDRGRYNEQFF
>.|TRBV4-1|TRBD2|TRBJ2-1
TGCGCCAGCAGCCCCAGCGGGAGTAGAGTGGACAATGAGCAGTTCTTC
CASSPSGSRVDNEQFF
>few|TRBV5-1|TRBD1|TRBJ1-2
TGCGCCAGCAGCTTGGAGGCAGGGGGCATGGGTGGCTACACCTTC
CASSLEAGGMGGYTF
>.|TRBV30|TRBD2|TRBJ2-1
TGTGCCTGGAGTATCGGGACTAGCGGGAGCTATGAGCAGTTCTTC
CAWSIGTSGSYEQFF